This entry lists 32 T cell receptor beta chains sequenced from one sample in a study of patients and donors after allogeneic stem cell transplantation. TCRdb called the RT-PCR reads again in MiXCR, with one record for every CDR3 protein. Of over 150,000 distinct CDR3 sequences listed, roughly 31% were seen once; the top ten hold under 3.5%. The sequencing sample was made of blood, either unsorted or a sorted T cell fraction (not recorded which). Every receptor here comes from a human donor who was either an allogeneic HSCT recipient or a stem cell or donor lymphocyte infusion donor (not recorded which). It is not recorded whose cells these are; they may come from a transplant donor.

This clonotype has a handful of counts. This CDR3 reads CAINVQGANTEAFF. The CDR3 nucleotides are TGTGCCATCAATGTACAGGGAGCGAACACTGAAGCTTTCTTT. The chain combines TRBV10-3 with TRBJ1-1; tentative D call: TRBD1 (6 bases). Trimming removed 7 bases from V and 1 base from J, with 13 bases in between. Germline CDR1 ENHRY, CDR2 SYGVKD. The CDR3 length is 14 residues.

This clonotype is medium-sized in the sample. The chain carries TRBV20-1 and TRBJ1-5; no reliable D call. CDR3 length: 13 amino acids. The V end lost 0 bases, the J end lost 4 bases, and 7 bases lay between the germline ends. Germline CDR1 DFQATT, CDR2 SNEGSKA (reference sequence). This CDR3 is CSAREGMNQPQHF. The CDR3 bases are TGCAGTGCTAGAGAGGGTATGAATCAGCCCCAGCATTTT.

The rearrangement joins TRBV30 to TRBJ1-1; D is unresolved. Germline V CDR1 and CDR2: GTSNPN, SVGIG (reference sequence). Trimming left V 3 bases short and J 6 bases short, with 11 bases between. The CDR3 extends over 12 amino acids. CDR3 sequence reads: CAWSGRYPEAFF. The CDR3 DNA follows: TGTGCCTGGAGCGGCAGGTACCCTGAAGCTTTCTTT. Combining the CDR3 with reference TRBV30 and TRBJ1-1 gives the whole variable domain SQTIHQWPATLVQPVGSPLSLECTVEGTSNPNLYWYRQAAGRGLQLLFYSVGIGQISSEVPQNLSASRPQDRQFILSSKKLLLSDSGFYLCAWSGRYPEAFFGQGTRLTVV.

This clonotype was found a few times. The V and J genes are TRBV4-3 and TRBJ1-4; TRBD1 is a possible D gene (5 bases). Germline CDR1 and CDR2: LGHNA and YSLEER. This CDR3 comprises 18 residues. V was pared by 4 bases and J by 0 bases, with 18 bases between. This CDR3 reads CASSLTIQGLATNEKLFF. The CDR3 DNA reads TGCGCCAGCAGCCTGACCATTCAGGGTTTGGCAACTAATGAAAAACTGTTTTTT.

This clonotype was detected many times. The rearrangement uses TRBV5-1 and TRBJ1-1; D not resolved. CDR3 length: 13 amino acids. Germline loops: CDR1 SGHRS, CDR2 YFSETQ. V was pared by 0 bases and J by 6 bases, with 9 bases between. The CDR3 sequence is CASSLVQAAEAFF. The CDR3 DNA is TGCGCCAGCAGCTTGGTTCAGGCAGCTGAAGCTTTCTTT.

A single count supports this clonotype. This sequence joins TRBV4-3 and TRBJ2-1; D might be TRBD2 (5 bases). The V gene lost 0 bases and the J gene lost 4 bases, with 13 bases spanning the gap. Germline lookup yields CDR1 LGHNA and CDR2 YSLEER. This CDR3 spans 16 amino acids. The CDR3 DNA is TGCGCCAGCAGCCAAGATGTGGGAGACTGGTACAATGAGCAGTTCTTC. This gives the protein CASSQDVGDWYNEQFF.

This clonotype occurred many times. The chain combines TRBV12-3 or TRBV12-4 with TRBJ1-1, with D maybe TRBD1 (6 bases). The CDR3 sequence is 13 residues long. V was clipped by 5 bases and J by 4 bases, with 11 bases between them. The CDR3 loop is CASSTGGGTEAFF. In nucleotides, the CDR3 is TGTGCCAGCAGTACCGGAGGGGGCACTGAAGCTTTCTTT.

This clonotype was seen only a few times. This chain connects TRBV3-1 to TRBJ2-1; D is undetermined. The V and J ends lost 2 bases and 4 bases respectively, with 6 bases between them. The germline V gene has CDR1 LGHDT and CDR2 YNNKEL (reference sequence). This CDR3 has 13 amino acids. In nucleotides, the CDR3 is TGTGCCAGCAGCCAACCAGCGTACAATGAGCAGTTCTTC. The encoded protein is CASSQPAYNEQFF.

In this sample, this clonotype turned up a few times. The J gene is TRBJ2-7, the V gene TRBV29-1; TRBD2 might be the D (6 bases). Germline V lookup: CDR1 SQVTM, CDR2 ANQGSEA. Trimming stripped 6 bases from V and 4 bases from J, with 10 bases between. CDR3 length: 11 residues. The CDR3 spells CSVGGWYEQYF. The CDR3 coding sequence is TGCAGCGTGGGGGGTTGGTACGAGCAGTACTTC.

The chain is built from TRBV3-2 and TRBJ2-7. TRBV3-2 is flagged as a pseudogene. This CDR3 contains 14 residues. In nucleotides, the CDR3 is TGTGCCAGCAGCCAAGATCTCTTAAGGGACGAGCAGTACTTC. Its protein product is CASSQDLLRDEQYF.

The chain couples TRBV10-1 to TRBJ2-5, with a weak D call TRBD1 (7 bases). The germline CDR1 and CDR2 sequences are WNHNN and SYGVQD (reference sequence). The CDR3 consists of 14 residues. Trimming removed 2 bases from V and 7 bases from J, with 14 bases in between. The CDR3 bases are TGCGCCAGCAGTGAGGACAGGGACTCGGGGACCCAGTACTTC. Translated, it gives CASSEDRDSGTQYF.

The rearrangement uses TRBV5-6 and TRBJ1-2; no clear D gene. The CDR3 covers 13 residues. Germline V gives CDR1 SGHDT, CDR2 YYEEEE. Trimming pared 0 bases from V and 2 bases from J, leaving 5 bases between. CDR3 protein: CASSLEFNYGYTF. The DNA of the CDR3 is TGTGCCAGCAGCTTGGAGTTCAACTATGGCTACACCTTC. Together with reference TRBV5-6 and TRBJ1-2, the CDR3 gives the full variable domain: DAGVTQSPTHLIKTRGQQVTLRCSPKSGHDTVSWYQQALGQGPQFIFQYYEEEERQRGNFPDRFSGHQFPNYSSELNVNALLLGDSALYLCASSLEFNYGYTFGSGTRLTVV.

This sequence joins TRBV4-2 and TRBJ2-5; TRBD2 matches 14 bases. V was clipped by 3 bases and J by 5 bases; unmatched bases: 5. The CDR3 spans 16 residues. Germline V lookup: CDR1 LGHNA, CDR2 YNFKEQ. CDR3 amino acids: CASSQTSGRAGETQYF. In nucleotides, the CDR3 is TGTGCCAGCAGCCAGACTAGCGGGAGGGCCGGTGAGACCCAGTACTTC.

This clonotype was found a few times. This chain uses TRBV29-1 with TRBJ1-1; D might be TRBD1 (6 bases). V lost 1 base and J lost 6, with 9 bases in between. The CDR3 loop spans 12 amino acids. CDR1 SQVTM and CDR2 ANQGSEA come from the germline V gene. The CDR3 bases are TGCAGCGTTGAAGGGGGGGCCCCTGAAGCTTTCTTT. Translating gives CSVEGGAPEAFF.

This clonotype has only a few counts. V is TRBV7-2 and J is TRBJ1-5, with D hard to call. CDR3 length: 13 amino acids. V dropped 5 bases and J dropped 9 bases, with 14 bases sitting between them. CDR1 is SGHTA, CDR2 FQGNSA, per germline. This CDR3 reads CASSPQRRGPQHF. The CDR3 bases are TGTGCCAGCAGCCCACAGAGACGGGGGCCCCAGCATTTT.

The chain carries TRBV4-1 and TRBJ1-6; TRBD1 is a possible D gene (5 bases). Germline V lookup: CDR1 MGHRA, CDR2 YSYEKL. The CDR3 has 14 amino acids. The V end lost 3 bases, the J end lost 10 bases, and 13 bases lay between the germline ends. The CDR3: CASSQRDGMSPLHF. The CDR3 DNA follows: TGCGCCAGCAGCCAGAGGGACGGGATGTCACCCCTCCACTTT.

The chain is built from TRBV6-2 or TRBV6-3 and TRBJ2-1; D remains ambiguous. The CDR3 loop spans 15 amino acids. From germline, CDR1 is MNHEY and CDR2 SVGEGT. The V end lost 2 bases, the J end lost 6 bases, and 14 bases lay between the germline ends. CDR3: CASSYTWLGFNEQFF. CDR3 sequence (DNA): TGTGCCAGCAGTTACACGTGGTTAGGGTTCAATGAGCAGTTCTTC.

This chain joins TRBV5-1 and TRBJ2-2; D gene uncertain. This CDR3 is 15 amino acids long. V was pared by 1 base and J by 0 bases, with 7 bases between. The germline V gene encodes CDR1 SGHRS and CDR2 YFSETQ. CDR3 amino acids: CASSLMRANTGELFF. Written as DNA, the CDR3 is TGCGCCAGCAGCTTGATGAGAGCGAACACCGGGGAGCTGTTTTTT.

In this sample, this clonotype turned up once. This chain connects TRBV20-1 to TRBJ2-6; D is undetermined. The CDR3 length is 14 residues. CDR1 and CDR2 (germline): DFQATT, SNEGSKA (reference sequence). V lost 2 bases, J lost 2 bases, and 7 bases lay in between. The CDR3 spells CSARTGPGANVLTF. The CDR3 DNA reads TGCAGTGCTAGAACCGGCCCTGGGGCCAACGTCCTGACTTTC.

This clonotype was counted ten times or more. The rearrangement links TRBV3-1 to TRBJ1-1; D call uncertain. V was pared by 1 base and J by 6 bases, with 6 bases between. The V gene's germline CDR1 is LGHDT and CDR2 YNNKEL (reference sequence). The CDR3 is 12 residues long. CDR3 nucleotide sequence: TGTGCCAGCAGCCAAGCTAACGCTGAAGCTTTCTTT. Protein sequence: CASSQANAEAFF.

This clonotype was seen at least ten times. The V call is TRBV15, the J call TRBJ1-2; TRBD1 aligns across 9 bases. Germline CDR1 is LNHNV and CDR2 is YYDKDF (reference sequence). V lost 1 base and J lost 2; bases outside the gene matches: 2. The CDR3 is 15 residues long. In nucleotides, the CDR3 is TGTGCCACCAGCAGAGTGGGGACAGGGAACTATGGCTACACCTTC. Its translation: CATSRVGTGNYGYTF.

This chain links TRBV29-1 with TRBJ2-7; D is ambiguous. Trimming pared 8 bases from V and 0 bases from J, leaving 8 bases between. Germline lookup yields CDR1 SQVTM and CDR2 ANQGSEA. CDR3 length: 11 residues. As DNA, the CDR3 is TGCAGCCACCAGGCCTCCTACGAGCAGTACTTC. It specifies CSHQASYEQYF.

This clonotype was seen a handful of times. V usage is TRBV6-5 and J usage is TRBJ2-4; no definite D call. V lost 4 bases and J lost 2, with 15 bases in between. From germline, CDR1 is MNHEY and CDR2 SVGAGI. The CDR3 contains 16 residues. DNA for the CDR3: TGTGCCAGCAGTTCCCCCACTCTCAGAACCAAAAACATTCAGTACTTC. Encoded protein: CASSSPTLRTKNIQYF.

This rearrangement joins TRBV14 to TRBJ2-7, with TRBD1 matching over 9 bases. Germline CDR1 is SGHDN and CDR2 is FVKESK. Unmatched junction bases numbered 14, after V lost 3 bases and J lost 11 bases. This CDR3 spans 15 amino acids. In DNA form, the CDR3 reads TGTGCCAGCAGCCACCACGGGACAGGGACGTCCAAGGAGTACTTC. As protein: CASSHHGTGTSKEYF.

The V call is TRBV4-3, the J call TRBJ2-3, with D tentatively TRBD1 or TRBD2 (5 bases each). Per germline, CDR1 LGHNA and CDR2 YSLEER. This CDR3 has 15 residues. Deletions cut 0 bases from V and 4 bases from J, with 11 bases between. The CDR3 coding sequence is TGCGCCAGCAGCCAAGATGGGGGTTTCGCAGATACGCAGTATTTT. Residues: CASSQDGGFADTQYF.

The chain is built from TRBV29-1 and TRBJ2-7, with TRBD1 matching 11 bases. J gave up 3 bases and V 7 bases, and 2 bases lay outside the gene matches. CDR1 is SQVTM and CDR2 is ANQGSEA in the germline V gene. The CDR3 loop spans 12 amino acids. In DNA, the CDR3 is TGCAGCGCCGGGACAGGGGGCTACGAGCAGTACTTC. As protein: CSAGTGGYEQYF.

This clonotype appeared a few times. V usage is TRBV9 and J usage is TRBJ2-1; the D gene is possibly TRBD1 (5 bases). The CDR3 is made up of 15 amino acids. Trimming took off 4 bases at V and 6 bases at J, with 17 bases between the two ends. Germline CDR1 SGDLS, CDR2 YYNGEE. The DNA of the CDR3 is TGTGCCAGCAGCCTAGGGTGGGGCCCCCTCAATGAGCAGTTCTTC. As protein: CASSLGWGPLNEQFF.

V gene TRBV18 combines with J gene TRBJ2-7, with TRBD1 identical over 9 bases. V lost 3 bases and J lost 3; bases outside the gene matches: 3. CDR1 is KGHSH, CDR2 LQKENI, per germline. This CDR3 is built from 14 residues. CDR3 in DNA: TGTGCCAGCTCACCGGGGACAGGGATCTACGAGCAGTACTTC. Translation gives CASSPGTGIYEQYF.

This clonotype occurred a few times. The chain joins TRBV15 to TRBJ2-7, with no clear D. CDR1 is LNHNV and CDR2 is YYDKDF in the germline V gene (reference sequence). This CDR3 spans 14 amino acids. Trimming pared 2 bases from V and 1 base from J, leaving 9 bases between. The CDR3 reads CATSRSGRSYEQYF. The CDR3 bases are TGTGCCACCAGCAGATCTGGCCGATCCTACGAGCAGTACTTC.

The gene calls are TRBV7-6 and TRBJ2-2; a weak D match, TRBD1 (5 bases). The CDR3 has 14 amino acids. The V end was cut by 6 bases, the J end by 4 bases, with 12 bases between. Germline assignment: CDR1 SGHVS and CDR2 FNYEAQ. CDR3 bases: TGTGCCAGCAGACTTGACAGTCCCACCGGGGAGCTGTTTTTT. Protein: CASRLDSPTGELFF. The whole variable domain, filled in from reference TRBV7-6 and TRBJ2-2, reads GAGVSQSPRYKVTKRGQDVALRCDPISGHVSLYWYRQALGQGPEFLTYFNYEAQQDKSGLPNDRFSAERPEGSISTLTIQRTEQRDSAMYRCASRLDSPTGELFFGEGSRLTVL.

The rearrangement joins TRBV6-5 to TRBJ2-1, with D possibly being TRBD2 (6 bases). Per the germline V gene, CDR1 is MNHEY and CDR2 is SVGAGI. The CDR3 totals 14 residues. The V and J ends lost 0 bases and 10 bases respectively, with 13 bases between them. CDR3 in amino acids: CASSYSGTFPEQFF. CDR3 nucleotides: TGTGCCAGCAGTTACTCGGGGACTTTCCCAGAGCAGTTCTTC.

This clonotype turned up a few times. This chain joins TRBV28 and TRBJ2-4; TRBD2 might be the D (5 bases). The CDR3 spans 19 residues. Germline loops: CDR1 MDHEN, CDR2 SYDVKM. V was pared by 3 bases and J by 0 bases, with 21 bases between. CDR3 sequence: CASSFFSWEGSIAKNIQYF. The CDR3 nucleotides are TGTGCCAGCAGTTTTTTTTCGTGGGAAGGGAGTATAGCCAAAAACATTCAGTACTTC.